The entry below describes one TCR beta chain. Its antigen is not yet known. There are no base qualities to consult, and no much larger clone falls within one base. This specimen belongs to a study of cytomegalovirus exposure and HLA in healthy donors (dated by TCRdb to 2016 to 2017). Study-level background: In an earlier analysis of roughly 590 of the donors, 276 Gb of sequence data and approximately 100 million unique TCR beta sequences from roughly 200 million T cells were reported. The study used immunosequencing to profile the T cell repertoires of some 600 subjects and linked those repertoires to cytomegalovirus serostatus. Roughly 300 gigabases of sequencing data and approximately 85 million unique TCR sequences were included in an early release covering around 650 HLA-typed donors. An earlier analysis of 587 of the donors used high-throughput TCR beta sequencing to judge whether each TCR beta V gene segment behaved as functional or pseudogenic. A later genetic analysis took genome-wide SNP genotypes for about three fifths of the roughly 670 donors and used that subset as a discovery cohort. Both class I and class II loci were covered by HLA typing, at four-digit resolution. To predict cytomegalovirus infection status, the study combined high-throughput TCR immunosequencing, statistical association of individual TCRs with disease status, and machine learning. A separate validation cohort of 90 to 150 different subjects was used in addition to the 666-subject first cohort. All discovery cohort repertoires had been generated on a single sequencing platform. The genetic ancestry cluster associated with self-reported Caucasian donors included roughly four fifths of the roughly 360 genotyped donors. The number of donors typed differed by locus, with about 629-630 for A, B, C, DRB1 and DQB1, around 520 for DQA1, over 600 for DPA1, and under 490 for DPB1. A later analysis re-analyzed previously published TCR beta repertoires from 650 to 800 donors and added high-resolution HLA genotyping to study TCR occurrence patterns. Because of strong linkage in the cohort, roughly five DR-DQ haplotypes were treated as single units for association and clustering. In the later analysis, no new phenotypic data were used to find candidate immune exposures; instead, reliance was placed on TCR beta sequences and their occurrence across donors. The study aimed to test whether cataloging public T cell receptors could reveal signatures of past pathogen exposure. Donor age, sex, ethnicity and CMV serostatus were collected together with the repertoire data. Among 398 genotyped donors of the cohort, an average of approximately 240,000 unique TCR beta nucleotide sequences were sequenced per donor, roughly 18% of them non-productive.

Library creation used the immunoSEQ multiplex PCR assay. For the multiplex PCR, a mixture combining 60 forward primers for TCR Vbeta segments and 13 reverse primers for TCR Jbeta segments was used. A multiplex PCR assay on genomic DNA amplified the CDR3 region of rearranged TCR beta genes. On the Illumina HiSeq System, the amplified TCR beta libraries were sequenced as 87-base-pair reads. The published analysis was carried out like this. Across the 700 or so repertoires, a later analysis counted roughly 84 million unique TCR beta chains, 9.5 million to 13 million of which were shared by at least two donors. Raw reads were error-corrected and collapsed into unique sequences with a nearest-neighbor algorithm that merged closely related sequences to remove PCR and sequencing errors. Alignment of CDR3 sequences to IMGT reference sequences was used to assign V, D and J gene segments. Each retained sequence needed at least a six-nucleotide match to both a V gene segment and a J gene segment. Rearrangements were classified as productive when the CDR3 lacked stop codons and remained in frame with V and J, and all other rearrangements were classified as non-productive. Following IMGT convention, CDR3 was defined as the stretch from the second conserved V-encoded cysteine up to the conserved J-encoded phenylalanine. The earlier analysis of fewer than 750 of the donors excluded sequences that lacked an unambiguous match to a single V gene segment. An earlier analysis of 587 of the donors called V segments functional above 56.7% productive rearrangements and segregating when the between-donor standard deviation exceeded 5%. A statistical classification framework was built for diagnosing cytomegalovirus status from the catalog of TCR beta chain sequences. A later analysis assigned V and J genes by comparing TCR nucleotide sequences with IMGT/GENE-DB human TR gene sequences. In a later analysis, CDR3 sequences and most-parsimonious VDJ recombination scenarios were assigned using the TCRdist pipeline. A later analysis defined each TCR beta chain by its CDR3 amino acid sequence plus V-gene family, and excluded reads lacking a unique V-gene family. As a way to deal with suspected cross-contamination and a sequencing artifact, a later analysis dropped 640 or so nucleotide sequences that were highly shared and had low generation probability. In a later analysis, a clonal expansion index was calculated for each public chain from normalized within-repertoire ranks of inferred template counts. In a later analysis, generation probabilities were computed with a VDJ recombination model fitted to out-of-frame rearrangements, and the resulting probabilities were checked against IGoR. Hypergeometric tests were used in a later analysis to score TCR-TCR, TCR-HLA and TCR-CMV co-occurrence, with a repertoire-size bias correction applied to the TCR pairs. A later analysis estimated false discovery rates by permuting HLA or CMV assignments 20 times. In a later analysis, co-occurring TCRs were grouped with DBSCAN, and TCRdist sequence similarity was added when clustering was performed within HLA-allele-positive subsets. Repertoires with fewer than 30,000 or more than 120,000 public chains were left out of co-occurrence clustering, as were about five repertoires with anomalous nucleotide sharing. Here the immuneACCESS table is served through TCRdb, limited to in-frame sequences with V and J called. Missing clones are a known gap in these copies; in checked studies unresolved V genes cover under half, and the rest lacks a known reason. The D gene and trimming were derived from the DNA, and the V and J assignments and clone size from that table. For this sample there are approximately 190,000 clones; roughly 82% appear just once. The ten largest clones take up around 3% of the sample.

Points the paper makes about the study in general: A further reported finding was that TCR beta sequences accurately predicted the HLA-A and HLA-B alleles for most subjects in the first cohort. According to the authors, the approach could potentially be generalized to other disease states and immunological phenotypes. In vitro tests confirmed that a few of the cytomegalovirus-associated TCR beta chains recognize cytomegalovirus antigens. In an earlier analysis of over 550 of the donors, most TCR beta V segments were observed in productive rearrangements about 87% or about 30% of the time, broadly matching IMGT annotations. Because counts were too low, roughly 16 rarely observed V segments, including chromosome 9 orphons, were excluded from the earlier analysis of around 640 of the donors. Linkage disequilibrium might explain the correlated functional status among segregating V segments, but an unknown experimental factor could not be excluded. Across donors, most TCR sequences were observed very rarely, whereas some public TCRs were present in many individuals. When HLA alleles, especially DR and DQ, strongly co-occurred, TCR associations were difficult to assign to individual alleles. Cytomegalovirus status was reported to be diagnosed by the classifier with high specificity and sensitivity in both the original and validation cohorts. A total of 150 to 200 TCR beta chains were listed by the study as associated with cytomegalovirus. In this cohort, only TCR beta chains were sequenced, and detectable features were limited by the absence of alpha or paired-chain data. CMV serostatus was the only immune exposure information available for the cohort. According to a later analysis, most CMV-associated TCR beta chains appeared to be HLA-restricted, and the HLA associations seemed to be driven largely by CMV exposure. Sequencing depth was assumed to be roughly uniform across donors in the presence/absence analyses, though that assumption may not hold. Because HLA typing was missing for some donors at each locus, association tests included only the typed subset. In a later analysis, HLA-associated TCR beta chains were found to be more clonally expanded and to have lower generation probabilities than equally common non-associated chains. In a later analysis, TCR association rates were found to vary across HLA loci, with the most associated TCRs seen for DRB1 alleles and the fewest for HLA-C alleles. A cluster of highly shared sequence variants was judged likely to represent a technical artifact of the sequencing pipeline. Specific HLA alleles were associated with some 15,000 TCR beta sequences at a false discovery rate of 0.05 in a later analysis. In a later genetic analysis, a missense DCLRE1C variant was associated with V-gene and J-gene trimming of TCR beta chains, and the association was replicated in an independent cohort. According to a later analysis, parvovirus B19, influenza, CMV and Epstein-Barr virus appeared linked to several top co-occurrence clusters. According to a later genetic analysis, donors in an Asian-associated ancestry cluster had fewer N-insertions in productive TCRs than the approximately 650-donor mean.

The cohort was made up of roughly 670 healthy bone marrow donors. All cohort members were sampled while nominally healthy, although unrecorded immune exposures were likely present. The donor tested CMV seropositive and was one of the 289 seropositive cohort members. Each donor provided a peripheral blood sample, and peripheral blood mononuclear cells were used for TCR beta sequencing. The Qiagen DNeasy Blood Extraction Kit was used to extract genomic DNA from the blood cell samples. The specimen was PBMCs. The clonotype was recovered from a woman in her 50s in good health and CMV-seropositive.

The CDR3 region: CASSHPGEGPYEQYF. The sequenced DNA: TGTGCCAGCAGCCACCCGGGAGAGGGCCCCTACGAGCAGTACTTC. The V and J genes are TRBV5-6 and TRBJ2-7; perhaps TRBD2 is the D gene, with 6 bases matching. From the cysteine through the phenylalanine, the CDR3 covers 15 amino acids. The DNA shown is the 45-base CDR3, in frame from base 1. V loses 4 bases, J loses 2 bases, and the germline ends lie 16 bases apart. CDR1 SGHDT and CDR2 YYEEEE were looked up in the germline V gene.